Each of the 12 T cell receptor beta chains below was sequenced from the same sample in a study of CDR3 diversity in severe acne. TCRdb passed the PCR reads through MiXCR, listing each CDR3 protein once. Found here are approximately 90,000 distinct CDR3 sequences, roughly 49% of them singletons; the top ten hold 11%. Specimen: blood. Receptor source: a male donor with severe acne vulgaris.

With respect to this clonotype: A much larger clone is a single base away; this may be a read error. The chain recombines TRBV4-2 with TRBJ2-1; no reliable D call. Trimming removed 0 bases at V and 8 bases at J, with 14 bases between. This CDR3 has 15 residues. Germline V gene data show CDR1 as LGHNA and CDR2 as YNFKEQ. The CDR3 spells CASSQDKASDDEQFF. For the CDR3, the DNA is TGTGCCAGCAGCCAAGATAAGGCTAGTGACGATGAGCAGTTCTTC.

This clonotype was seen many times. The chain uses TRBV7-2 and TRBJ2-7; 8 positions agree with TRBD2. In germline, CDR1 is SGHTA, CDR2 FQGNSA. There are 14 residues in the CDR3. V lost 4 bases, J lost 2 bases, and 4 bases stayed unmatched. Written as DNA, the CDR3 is TGTGCCAGCAGCTCCGCGGGAGGAGCCTACGAGCAGTACTTC. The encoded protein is CASSSAGGAYEQYF.

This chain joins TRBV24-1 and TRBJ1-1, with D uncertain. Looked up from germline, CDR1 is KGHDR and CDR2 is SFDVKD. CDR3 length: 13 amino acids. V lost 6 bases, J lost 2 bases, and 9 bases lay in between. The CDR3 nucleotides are TGTGCCACCAGTCTAGGGCGAAACACTGAAGCTTTCTTT. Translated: CATSLGRNTEAFF.

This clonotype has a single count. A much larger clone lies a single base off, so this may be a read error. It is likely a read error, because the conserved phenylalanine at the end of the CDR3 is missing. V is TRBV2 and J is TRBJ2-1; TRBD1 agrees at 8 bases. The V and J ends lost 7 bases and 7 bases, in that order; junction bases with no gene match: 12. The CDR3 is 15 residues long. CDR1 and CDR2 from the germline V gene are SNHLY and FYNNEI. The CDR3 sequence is CASTRQGSGSNEQFL. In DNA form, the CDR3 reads TGTGCCAGCACGCGACAGGGGAGTGGGTCTAATGAGCAGTTCCTC.

The CDR3 DNA reads as TGTGCCAGCAGCCGTAACAGGGGGCCCTCCTACGAGCAGTACTTC. Amino acids: CASSRNRGPSYEQYF. J is TRBJ2-7 and V is TRBV11-1, with 9 bases lining up with TRBD1. The germline CDR1 and CDR2 sequences are SGHAT and FQDESV (reference sequence). The CDR3 is 15 residues long. After removal of 5 bases from V and 0 bases from J, the junction contained 5 bases not matched to a gene.

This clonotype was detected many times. This CDR3 reads CGQAGGVSEQYF. In nucleotides, the CDR3 is TGCGGGCAAGCGGGAGGAGTATCCGAGCAGTACTTC. The chain couples TRBV20-1 to TRBJ2-7; 9 nucleotides align to TRBD2. This CDR3 has 12 residues. CDR1 DFQATT and CDR2 SNEGSKA come from the germline V gene (reference sequence).

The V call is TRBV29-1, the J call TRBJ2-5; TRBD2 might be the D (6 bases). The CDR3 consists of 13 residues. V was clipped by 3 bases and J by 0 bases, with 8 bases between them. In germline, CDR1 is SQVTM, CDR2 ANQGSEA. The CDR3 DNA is TGCAGCGTTGAGGGGGACTACCAAGAGACCCAGTACTTC. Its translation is CSVEGDYQETQYF.

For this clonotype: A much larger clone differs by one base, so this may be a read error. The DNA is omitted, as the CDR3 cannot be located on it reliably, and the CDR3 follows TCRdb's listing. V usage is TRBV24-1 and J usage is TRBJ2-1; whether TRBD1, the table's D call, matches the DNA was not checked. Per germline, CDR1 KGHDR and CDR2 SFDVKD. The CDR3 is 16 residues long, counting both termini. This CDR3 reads CATSVSGRAPYNEQFF.

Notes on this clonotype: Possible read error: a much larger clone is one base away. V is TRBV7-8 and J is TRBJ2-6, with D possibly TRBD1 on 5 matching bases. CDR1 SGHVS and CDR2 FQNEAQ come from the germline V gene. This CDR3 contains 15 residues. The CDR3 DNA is TGTGCCAGCAGCTTAGACACCTCTGGGGCCAACGTCCTGGCTTTC. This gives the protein CASSLDTSGANVLAF.

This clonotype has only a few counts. CDR3 amino acids: CASSDRGTDTQYF. Here the CDR3 DNA reads TGTGCCAGCAGTGACAGGGGCACAGATACGCAGTATTTT. The genes are TRBV6-4 and TRBJ2-3; D gene uncertain. The CDR3 covers 13 residues. V dropped 2 bases and J dropped 1 base, with 4 bases sitting between them. The germline CDR1 and CDR2 sequences are MRHNA and SNTAGT.

CDR3 sequence (DNA): TGTGCCAGCAGCGTTAAGTGGGCCTACGAGCAGTACTTC. Translating gives CASSVKWAYEQYF. The chain carries TRBV7-9 and TRBJ2-7; D gene uncertain. CDR3 length: 13 amino acids. Trimming took off 5 bases at V and 2 bases at J, with 10 bases between the two ends. Germline values: CDR1 SEHNR, CDR2 FQNEAQ (reference sequence). Filled out from reference TRBV7-9 and TRBJ2-7, the complete variable domain reads DTGVSQNPRHKITKRGQNVTFRCDPISEHNRLYWYRQTLGQGPEFLTYFQNEAQLEKSRLLSDRFSAERPKGSFSTLEIQRTEQGDSAMYLCASSVKWAYEQYFGPGTRLTVT.

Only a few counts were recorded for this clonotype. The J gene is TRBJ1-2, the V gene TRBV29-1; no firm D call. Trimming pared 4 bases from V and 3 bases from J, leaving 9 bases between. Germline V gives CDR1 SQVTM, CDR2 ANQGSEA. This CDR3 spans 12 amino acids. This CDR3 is CSVVKDYYGYTF. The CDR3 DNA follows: TGCAGCGTTGTGAAGGATTACTATGGCTACACCTTC.